The 22 T cell receptor beta chains below all came from one sample that was sequenced in a study of blood T cell repertoires in COVID-19. The repertoire was sequenced with immunoSEQ multiplex PCR; TCRdb's copy has only in-frame clones and lacks some. The table has 200,000 to 300,000 clones, about 91% seen once. Material for sequencing was peripheral blood. The origin of the receptors is a person aged 18 to 35 with COVID-19, enrolled during active disease.

V gene TRBV6-6 combines with J gene TRBJ2-7; TRBD1 agrees at 8 bases. This CDR3 has 13 amino acids. Germline lookup yields CDR1 MNHNY and CDR2 SVGAGI (reference sequence). The junction had 2 bases not matched to a gene; V was cut back by 6 bases and J by 1 base. Here the CDR3 DNA reads TGTGCCAGCAGGCAGGGGGCGTCCTACGAGCAGTACTTC. This encodes CASRQGASYEQYF.

This chain joins TRBV6-4 and TRBJ1-3, with TRBD1 matching 9 bases. J was trimmed by 4 bases and V by 9 bases; bases with no gene match: 22. CDR3 length equals 19 residues. CDR1 is MRHNA and CDR2 is SNTAGT in the germline V gene. CDR3 DNA: TGTGCCAGTAAACCCAAGACTAACTCCGGGACAGGGTACGGAAACACCATATATTTT. Its translation is CASKPKTNSGTGYGNTIYF.

V usage is TRBV19 and J usage is TRBJ2-7; TRBD2 aligns across 11 bases. The J segment lost 0 bases and the V segment lost 5 bases, leaving 6 bases of the junction unmatched. This CDR3 is 16 amino acids long. The germline gives CDR1 LNHDA, CDR2 SQIVND (reference sequence). Here the CDR3 reads CASSGPGLAVSYEQYF. The CDR3 DNA reads TGTGCCAGTAGTGGCCCGGGACTAGCGGTCTCCTACGAGCAGTACTTC.

CDR3 sequence (DNA): TGTGCCAGCCAGGTGGTCGGGGTGAACACTGAAGCTTTCTTT. Translating it yields CASQVVGVNTEAFF. V usage is TRBV2 and J usage is TRBJ1-1; D call uncertain. The germline CDR1 and CDR2 sequences are SNHLY and FYNNEI. The CDR3 runs 14 residues. The V end lost 8 bases, the J end lost 0 bases, and 13 bases lay between the germline ends.

This chain uses TRBV5-4 with TRBJ1-2, with D possibly matching TRBD1 (6 bases). V lost 4 bases, J lost 1 base, and 14 bases lay in between. The CDR3 is 15 amino acids. Germline V lookup: CDR1 SGHNT, CDR2 YYREEE (reference sequence). CDR3 sequence: CASSPEQGFNYGYTF. CDR3 in DNA: TGTGCCAGCAGCCCGGAACAGGGCTTTAACTATGGCTACACCTTC.

V is TRBV5-1 and J is TRBJ2-3; 8 nucleotides align to TRBD2. The CDR3 has 14 residues. V gave up 0 bases and J gave up 5 bases; unmatched junction bases: 2. Germline assignment: CDR1 SGHRS and CDR2 YFSETQ. The DNA for the CDR3 is TGCGCCAGCAGCTTGGGGCGGGGGGAAGATACGCAGTATTTT. It is translated as CASSLGRGEDTQYF.

The chain links TRBV19 to TRBJ2-7, with 11 bases lining up with TRBD1. The CDR3 extends over 13 amino acids. The trim removed 10 bases at V and 7 bases at J, leaving 9 bases unmatched. Germline assignment: CDR1 LNHDA and CDR2 SQIVND (reference sequence). For the CDR3, the DNA is TGTGCCACTGCGGACAGGGGGCCGCGAGAGCAGTACTTC. Translating it yields CATADRGPREQYF.

The chain employs TRBV19 and TRBJ2-1; D not resolved. The CDR3 spans 12 residues. Between the trimmed V and J ends, which lost 5 bases and 8 bases, there was a span of 10 bases. Germline CDR1 reads LNHDA; CDR2 reads SQIVND (reference sequence). The chain's CDR3 is CASSPTGDEQFF. CDR3 bases: TGTGCCAGTAGTCCGACGGGTGATGAGCAGTTCTTC.

The V call is TRBV19, the J call TRBJ2-7, with a tentative D call TRBD2 (5 bases). This CDR3 comprises 14 residues. Between the trimmed V and J ends, which lost 3 bases and 0 bases, there was a span of 9 bases. From germline, CDR1 is LNHDA and CDR2 SQIVND (reference sequence). CDR3 DNA: TGTGCCAGTAGTATGAGGGAAACCTCCTACGAGCAGTACTTC. Translating it yields CASSMRETSYEQYF.

CDR3 bases: TGCAGCGTTGGTAGCCACGAGCAGTACTTC. This encodes CSVGSHEQYF. V gene TRBV29-1 combines with J gene TRBJ2-7; D is uncertain. The V gene lost 4 bases and the J gene lost 5 bases, with 6 bases spanning the gap. Germline lookup yields CDR1 SQVTM and CDR2 ANQGSEA. This CDR3 is 10 amino acids long.

This chain connects TRBV5-5 to TRBJ2-7; D ambiguous. Trimming stripped 0 bases from V and 1 base from J, with 5 bases between. Germline values: CDR1 SGHKS, CDR2 YYEKEE (reference sequence). This CDR3 contains 13 residues. CDR3 sequence (DNA): TGTGCCAGCAGCTTGGCCGTGTCCTACGAGCAGTACTTC. Encoded protein: CASSLAVSYEQYF.

This sequence joins TRBV18 and TRBJ1-1; unclear D gene. Trimming cost V 2 bases and J 1 base, with 14 bases left between them. The CDR3 is 16 residues long. Germline assignment: CDR1 KGHSH and CDR2 LQKENI. The CDR3 DNA sequence: TGTGCCAGCTCACCAATGCCGTTTGCGGAGAACACTGAAGCTTTCTTT. As protein: CASSPMPFAENTEAFF.

The CDR3 nucleotides are TGTGCCAGCAGCCAAGTAGCGGGAGGCTACAATGAGCAGTTCTTC. This sequence encodes CASSQVAGGYNEQFF. This chain joins TRBV3-1 (or the pseudogene TRBV3-2) and TRBJ2-1; 10 bases are a match to TRBD2. V shed 1 base and J 3 bases; nucleotides not matched to a gene: 0. Germline V gene sequence: CDR1 LGHDT, CDR2 YNNKEL (reference sequence). The CDR3 has 15 residues.

The J gene is TRBJ1-2, the V gene TRBV7-9; TRBD1 is a possible D gene (6 bases). Germline V gives CDR1 SEHNR, CDR2 FQNEAQ (reference sequence). The CDR3 covers 14 residues. The V end lost 1 base, the J end lost 6 bases, and 12 bases lay between the germline ends. The CDR3 protein is CASSLETGLDGYTF. The CDR3 DNA sequence: TGTGCCAGCAGCTTAGAAACAGGGCTGGATGGCTACACCTTC.

As to this clone: Mismatch with germline at one junction end may stem from a read error. The chain combines TRBV27 with TRBJ2-5; possibly TRBD2 for D (6 bases). The CDR3 is 15 amino acids. Germline V gene sequence: CDR1 MNHEY, CDR2 SMNVEV (reference sequence). CDR3: CASRLAGTYQETQYF. In DNA, the CDR3 is TGTGCCAGCCGTTTGGCGGGAACATACCAAGAGACCCAGTACTTC.

This sequence joins TRBV6-2 or TRBV6-3 and TRBJ2-1, with D possibly being TRBD2 (5 bases). This CDR3 is built from 13 residues. Germline CDR1 reads MNHEY; CDR2 reads SVGEGT. V shed 4 bases and J shed 8 bases, with 12 bases lying between them. CDR3 sequence reads: CASSSTRVHEQFF. The CDR3, as DNA: TGTGCCAGCAGTTCGACGAGGGTACATGAGCAGTTCTTC.

As concerns this clone: Other nucleotide sequences from this sample produce the same CDR3. The chain recombines TRBV18 with TRBJ1-2, with 8 bases aligning to TRBD1. The junction had 3 bases not matched to a gene; V was cut back by 2 bases and J by 4 bases. The V gene's germline CDR1 is KGHSH and CDR2 LQKENI. The CDR3 totals 14 residues. CDR3 amino acids: CASSPGQGAYGYTF. In DNA, the CDR3 is TGTGCCAGCTCACCAGGACAGGGTGCCTATGGCTACACCTTC. The full variable domain, in which reference TRBV18 and TRBJ1-2 provide the parts outside the CDR3, is NAGVMQNPRHLVRRRGQEARLRCSPMKGHSHVYWYRQLPEEGLKFMVYLQKENIIDESGMPKERFSAEFPKEGPSILRIQQVVRGDSAAYFCASSPGQGAYGYTFGSGTRLTVV.

The chain has TRBV28 and TRBJ1-4, with D unclear. In germline, CDR1 is MDHEN, CDR2 SYDVKM. The germline V and J ends were trimmed by 3 bases and 6 bases, with 17 bases remaining between them. This CDR3 has 16 residues. CDR3 sequence: CASSFGGEGIHEKLFF. Written as DNA, the CDR3 is TGTGCCAGCAGTTTTGGAGGTGAGGGTATCCATGAAAAACTGTTTTTT.

J is TRBJ1-5 and V is TRBV3-1 (or the pseudogene TRBV3-2), with a possible D match to TRBD1 (5 bases). With 1 base removed from V and 7 bases from J, the gap between germline ends came to 11 bases. The CDR3 extends over 14 amino acids. Germline V lookup: CDR1 LGHDT, CDR2 YNNKEL (reference sequence). CDR3 in amino acids: CASSQAGGFQPQHF. The CDR3 nucleotides are TGTGCCAGCAGCCAAGCGGGGGGGTTCCAGCCCCAGCATTTT.

The V and J genes are TRBV4-3 and TRBJ2-7; tentatively, D is TRBD2 (5 bases). V was trimmed by 1 base and J by 4 bases, leaving 17 bases between them. The CDR3 length is 16 residues. CDR1 LGHNA and CDR2 YSLEER come from the germline V gene. The CDR3 is CASSQGTHGTSYEQYF. Written as DNA, the CDR3 is TGCGCCAGCAGCCAAGGGACTCACGGTACTAGTTACGAGCAGTACTTC.

This clone was counted a single time. This chain connects TRBV28 to TRBJ1-1; TRBD1 is a possible D gene (5 bases). This CDR3 region has 12 residues. V lost 7 bases and J 1 base, leaving 7 bases between the germline ends. CDR1 MDHEN and CDR2 SYDVKM come from the germline V gene. In DNA, the CDR3 is TGTGCCAGCATTCAGGGGAACACTGAAGCTTTCTTT. The encoded protein is CASIQGNTEAFF.

This chain links TRBV9 with TRBJ2-3; D gene ambiguous. This CDR3 is 15 amino acids long. V lost 5 bases to trimming and J lost 4 bases, with 17 bases between them. Per the germline V gene, CDR1 is SGDLS and CDR2 is YYNGEE. CDR3 nucleotide sequence: TGTGCCAGCAGTCCGCGTTCGAGTGTCGCAGATACGCAGTATTTT. Protein product: CASSPRSSVADTQYF.